Detailed here is one T cell receptor (beta chain). Antigen: not known. The data stem from a study of CD4+ T cells in melanoma. Study-level points and caveats: Neoantigen-specific CD4+ T cells in melanoma reportedly had diverse differentiation states. CD8+ T cell, macrophage and B cell function reportedly correlated with neoantigen-specific CD4+ T cells.

Assay used: immunoSEQ multiplex PCR; TCRdb lists only in-frame clones, some missing. The sample has around 55,000 clones, roughly three quarters seen once. Losses at the gene ends were 3 bases for V and 3 bases for J; bases not matched to a gene: 7. The CDR3 has 16 residues. Germline V gene lookup returns CDR1 SQVTM and CDR2 ANQGSEA. The source material was tumor tissue. The TCR sequence derives from a human donor with melanoma. J is TRBJ2-5 and V is TRBV29-1; 13 nucleotides agree with TRBD2. The CDR3 reads CSVDGVGTSGEETQYF. CDR3 bases: TGCAGCGTTGATGGAGTGGGGACTAGCGGGGAAGAGACCCAGTACTTC.